This passage covers 18 T cell receptor beta chains from one sample sequenced in a study of early T cells in non-severe SARS-CoV-2 infection. TCRdb fed the 5' RACE reads into MiXCR, producing one record per CDR3 protein. The sample includes about 97,000 distinct CDR3 sequences, approximately 9.9% of them seen just once. Sequencing was performed on whole blood, taken at baseline. All receptors come from an adult who was a healthcare worker with PCR-confirmed SARS-CoV-2 infection or an uninfected control (not recorded which).

Many counts were recorded for this clonotype. The genes are TRBV6-5 and TRBJ1-3; no clear D gene. The CDR3 consists of 15 residues. Trimming shortened V by 2 bases and J by 0 bases, and 8 bases separated the two germline ends. The germline V gene encodes CDR1 MNHEY and CDR2 SVGAGI. DNA of the CDR3: TGTGCCAGCAGTTACGGGGTTAGCTCTGGAAACACCATATATTTT. It translates to CASSYGVSSGNTIYF.

The chain recombines TRBV29-1 with TRBJ2-3; TRBD2 might be the D (5 bases). Germline V gives CDR1 SQVTM, CDR2 ANQGSEA. With 8 bases removed from V and 2 bases from J, the gap between germline ends came to 11 bases. This CDR3 contains 12 residues. Written as DNA, the CDR3 is TGCAGCTCCGGACTTTCCACAGATACGCAGTATTTT. Protein product: CSSGLSTDTQYF.

This chain connects TRBV5-6 to TRBJ2-7; TRBD1 matches at 8 bases. Trimming removed 7 bases from V and 2 bases from J; junction bases left unmatched: 8. The CDR3 is 14 amino acids. In germline, CDR1 is SGHDT, CDR2 YYEEEE. The chain's CDR3 is CASGETGAPYEQYF. The CDR3 coding sequence is TGTGCCAGCGGGGAGACAGGGGCACCCTACGAGCAGTACTTC.

This clonotype appeared a few times. The chain combines TRBV30 with TRBJ2-1; D is unresolved. The germline V gene encodes CDR1 GTSNPN and CDR2 SVGIG (reference sequence). The CDR3 is made up of 13 amino acids. V lost 0 bases, J lost 7 bases, and 10 bases lay in between. The CDR3 bases are TGTGCCTGGAGTGTGCTAGTGGGGAATGAGCAGTTCTTC. It translates to CAWSVLVGNEQFF.

This chain links TRBV30 with TRBJ2-3; D is possibly TRBD1 or TRBD2 (6 bases each). The germline V gene has CDR1 GTSNPN and CDR2 SVGIG (reference sequence). The CDR3 contains 15 residues. Between the trimmed V and J ends, which lost 2 bases and 1 base, there was a span of 13 bases. The CDR3 DNA is TGTGCCTGGAGTCGTCGGGGGCGAGGCACAGATACGCAGTATTTT. Protein: CAWSRRGRGTDTQYF.

This clonotype was detected a few times. The gene calls are TRBV6-1 and TRBJ2-1, with TRBD1 matching over 7 bases. The CDR3 is 13 residues long. Trimming removed 8 bases from V and 8 bases from J; junction bases left unmatched: 9. Germline-derived CDR1 and CDR2 are MNHNS and SASEGT. The DNA of the CDR3 is TGTGCCAGCCAGATGACAGGGATTCATGAGCAGTTCTTC. It translates to CASQMTGIHEQFF.

This clonotype occurred many times. CDR3: CASSQEPSRAGSYNEQFF. In DNA, the CDR3 is TGTGCCAGCAGCCAAGAGCCGTCGCGGGCTGGCTCCTACAATGAGCAGTTCTTC. The chain carries TRBV4-2 and TRBJ2-1; perhaps TRBD2 as D (5 bases). The length of the CDR3 is 18 residues. CDR1 is LGHNA, CDR2 YNFKEQ, per germline. Trimming cost V 0 bases and J 0 bases, with 15 bases left between them.

The chain combines TRBV9 with TRBJ2-7; weak D call: TRBD1 (5 bases). Germline V gene data show CDR1 as SGDLS and CDR2 as YYNGEE. The germline V and J ends were trimmed by 0 bases and 6 bases, with 13 bases remaining between them. This CDR3 has 14 residues. DNA for the CDR3: TGTGCCAGCAGCGTAGCGGATTGGGGCAGCGAGCAGTACTTC. Protein product: CASSVADWGSEQYF.

This clonotype was counted at least ten times. The chain carries TRBV18 and TRBJ2-1, with D possibly matching TRBD2 (5 bases). Germline CDR1 KGHSH, CDR2 LQKENI. The CDR3 runs to 14 residues. V was shortened by 3 bases and J by 10 bases, with 16 bases between the two germline ends. The CDR3 region has the DNA TGTGCCAGCTCACCCCCGGGAAGGGCGGAGGAGCAGTTCTTC. Amino acid sequence: CASSPPGRAEEQFF.

The chain carries TRBV11-2 and TRBJ2-7; no firm D call. Germline V gives CDR1 SGHAT, CDR2 FQNNGV. Deletions cut 0 bases from V and 4 bases from J, with 13 bases between. The CDR3 totals 15 residues. For the CDR3, the DNA is TGTGCCAGCAGCTTAGATGGTCACGGCGGATACGAGCAGTACTTC. It codes for CASSLDGHGGYEQYF. Full variable domain (rest looked up from reference TRBV11-2 and TRBJ2-7): EAGVAQSPRYKIIEKRQSVAFWCNPISGHATLYWYQQILGQGPKLLIQFQNNGVVDDSQLPKDRFSAERLKGVDSTLKIQPAKLEDSAVYLCASSLDGHGGYEQYFGPGTRLTVT.

CDR3: CASSLSRVSGELFF. For the CDR3, the DNA is TGTGCCAGCAGCTTGAGCAGGGTTAGCGGGGAGCTGTTTTTT. The genes are TRBV7-2 and TRBJ2-2, with D possibly being TRBD1 (5 bases). Germline lookup yields CDR1 SGHTA and CDR2 FQGNSA. V was cut by 3 bases and J by 7 bases, with 12 bases left in between. The CDR3 sequence is 14 residues long.

This clonotype was observed at least ten times. The rearrangement joins TRBV18 to TRBJ2-4; unclear D gene. Trimming cost V 3 bases and J 8 bases, with 11 bases left between them. This CDR3 has 13 amino acids. CDR1 is KGHSH and CDR2 is LQKENI in the germline V gene. Here the CDR3 reads CASSPHWGDIQYF. The CDR3 nucleotides are TGTGCCAGCTCACCGCATTGGGGTGACATTCAGTACTTC.

This clonotype was observed at least ten times. The chain links TRBV19 to TRBJ2-1; 12 bases agree with TRBD2. CDR3 length: 16 residues. Germline V gene lookup returns CDR1 LNHDA and CDR2 SQIVND (reference sequence). The V gene end was trimmed by 5 bases and the J gene end by 1 base; junction bases not matched to a gene: 3. The chain's CDR3 is CASSVLAGGSYNEQFF. In nucleotides, the CDR3 is TGTGCCAGTAGTGTCCTAGCGGGGGGGTCCTACAATGAGCAGTTCTTC.

The chain employs TRBV20-1 and TRBJ1-1; D not resolved. CDR1 and CDR2 from the germline V gene are DFQATT and SNEGSKA (reference sequence). This CDR3 has 15 residues. V lost 0 bases and J lost 0, with 11 bases in between. For the CDR3, the DNA is TGCAGTGCTAGAGATCTCATGGCCTTGAACACTGAAGCTTTCTTT. Translated, it gives CSARDLMALNTEAFF.

This sequence joins TRBV7-3 and TRBJ2-5; no firm D call. The CDR3 has 13 amino acids. CDR1 and CDR2 (germline): SGHTA, FQGTGA. With 5 bases removed from V and 3 bases from J, the gap between germline ends came to 10 bases. This chain's CDR3 is CASSGSAEETQYF. The CDR3 DNA reads TGTGCCAGCAGCGGGTCGGCTGAAGAGACCCAGTACTTC.

This clonotype turned up a few times. The V and J genes are TRBV19 and TRBJ2-1; the D gene is possibly TRBD2 (6 bases). CDR3 length: 14 residues. The V gene's germline CDR1 is LNHDA and CDR2 SQIVND (reference sequence). V lost 9 bases, J lost 0 bases, and 12 bases lay in between. Here the CDR3 reads CASTLGGSYNEQFF. Written as DNA, the CDR3 is TGTGCCAGCACCCTGGGGGGCTCCTACAATGAGCAGTTCTTC.

In this sample, this clonotype turned up many times. The genes are TRBV7-9 and TRBJ1-2, with D perhaps matching TRBD1 (6 bases). The CDR3 totals 14 residues. In germline, CDR1 is SEHNR, CDR2 FQNEAQ (reference sequence). Between the trimmed V and J ends, which lost 5 bases and 5 bases, there was a span of 15 bases. CDR3 region: CASSQTRTEYGYTF. CDR3 sequence (DNA): TGTGCCAGCAGCCAGACCCGGACAGAATATGGCTACACCTTC.

The chain combines TRBV11-2 with TRBJ2-7; weak D call: TRBD1 (6 bases). Germline V gene sequence: CDR1 SGHAT, CDR2 FQNNGV. Trimming shortened V by 7 bases and J by 3 bases, and 16 bases separated the two germline ends. This CDR3 spans 14 amino acids. The CDR3 here is CASTPTGRNYEQYF. The CDR3 DNA sequence: TGTGCCAGCACCCCGACAGGAAGAAACTACGAGCAGTACTTC.